This TCR beta chain came from a study of blood T cells in healthy people across ages. Study-wide points: Naive T cell percentage strongly correlated with TCR beta diversity.

For the second PCR, which ran for 7 to 11 cycles, a sample-barcoded 5' primer and a J-beta primer mix were used. TCRdb reprocessed the 5' RACE reads via MiXCR and lists one record per CDR3 protein. The sample records about 1.6 million distinct CDR3 sequences, about 35% being singletons. Trimming removed 5 bases from V and 7 bases from J, with 18 bases in between. CDR1 is SEHNR, CDR2 FQNEAQ, per germline (reference sequence). The CDR3 is made up of 15 amino acids. A remark on this clonotype: The antigen is unknown.

The chain joins TRBV7-9 to TRBJ2-1; D may match TRBD1 or TRBD2 (5 bases each). This TCR was sampled from a woman aged 30 to 39 in good health. The sequenced sample was blood. The CDR3 sequence: CASSTDRGLTNEQFF. The CDR3 coding sequence is TGTGCCAGCAGCACCGACAGAGGACTGACTAATGAGCAGTTCTTC.